Sequencing of this T cell receptor beta chain was carried out in a study of tumor-infiltrating lymphocytes in primary liver carcinoma. Study as a whole: Staged T1-T3 N0M0, the tumors had sizes that ranged from roughly 4.2 to 10 cm across.

TCR beta cDNA came from approximately 540 ng total RNA, primed with a constant-region primer. Slightly modified ARM-PCR served as the procedure for the TCR beta libraries. These libraries came from three rounds of nested multiplex PCR. The first two PCR rounds used TRBV1-TRBV30 forward primers with a C-beta reverse primer, 10 cycles each. In TCRdb, the multiplex PCR reads were re-called with MiXCR into one record per CDR3 protein. Of approximately 330,000 distinct CDR3 sequences detected, 65% appear once; the ten largest clones hold about 6.5%. The table lists this clonotype with many counts. Out of unsorted whole blood came the blood RNA, and germline DNA was extracted as well. Trimming took 1 base from V and 4 from J, leaving 13 bases between them. Per germline, CDR1 SGHAT and CDR2 FQNNGV. The CDR3 is 15 amino acids.

The TCR originated in a man aged 35 to 55 with primary liver carcinoma and hepatitis B virus infection. The chain has TRBV11-2 and TRBJ1-2, with unresolved D. Sequenced: peripheral blood. In nucleotides, the CDR3 is TGTGCCAGCAGCTTAGCGGCGGATAAGATCTATGGCTACACCTTC. Residues: CASSLAADKIYGYTF.